Included here is one T cell receptor beta chain sequence, with context. As yet, its antigen is unknown. The treatment: roughly ten-day PBMC culture with coronavirus spike peptide pools or control peptides (ViraFEST assay). The sample originates from a study of vaccination and CD4 T cells after COVID-19. Study-wide background: A positive SARS-CoV-2 nasal swab PCR result was recorded for each convalescent patient; about 9 were mild and one severe. The study drew post-COVID samples a median approximately 100 days after diagnosis (range 35 to 161).

Germline CDR1 and CDR2: KGHDR and SFDVKD. Trimming shortened V by 4 bases and J by 0 bases, and 15 bases separated the two germline ends. CDR3 length equals 17 residues. Cultured CD4+ T cell DNA underwent sequencing with the Oncomine TCR Beta short-read assay. Each CDR3 protein is one row after TCRdb ran MiXCR on the PCR reads. The sample contains roughly 13,000 distinct CDR3 sequences, around two thirds of which appear only once. Study conclusions and caveats: The median SARS-CoV-2-reactive clonotype number increased from about 20 to 38, without statistical significance.

This chain connects TRBV24-1 to TRBJ2-1; D might be TRBD2 (5 bases). This TCR was recovered from a human donor who had recovered from COVID-19. The sample taken for sequencing was CD4+ T cells from blood, cultured in vitro. In DNA form, the CDR3 reads TGTGCCACCAGTGACCGTAGCGTGCGAAGCTCCTACAATGAGCAGTTCTTC. This gives the protein CATSDRSVRSSYNEQFF.